This entry lists 15 T cell receptor beta chains sequenced from one sample in a study of blood T cell repertoires in COVID-19. TCRdb's table, derived via immunoSEQ multiplex PCR, lists solely in-frame clones and lacks some. The sample has about 100,000 clones; roughly 90% are singletons. Specimen: peripheral blood. Receptor source: a man between 60 and 75 years old with acute or convalescent COVID-19.

The chain recombines TRBV18 with TRBJ2-2; no firm D call. Germline V gene data show CDR1 as KGHSH and CDR2 as LQKENI. With 4 bases removed from V and 6 bases from J, the gap between germline ends came to 6 bases. The CDR3 is 12 amino acids. DNA for the CDR3: TGTGCCAGCTCACTATCCGCCGGGGAGCTGTTTTTT. Translation: CASSLSAGELFF.

This clone has only a few counts. DNA of the CDR3: TGTGCCAGCAGTCCGAGGCCAGTAAGCTCCTACGAGCAGTACTTC. It is translated as CASSPRPVSSYEQYF. The V call is TRBV27, the J call TRBJ2-7; D remains ambiguous. This CDR3 has 15 amino acids. Trimming cost V 5 bases and J 0 bases, with 14 bases left between them. Germline V CDR1 and CDR2: MNHEY, SMNVEV (reference sequence).

The rearrangement joins TRBV28 to TRBJ1-5, with D possibly matching TRBD1 (6 bases). Germline V gene data show CDR1 as MDHEN and CDR2 as SYDVKM. This CDR3 comprises 16 residues. The germline V and J ends were trimmed by 6 bases and 2 bases, with 17 bases remaining between them. CDR3 loop: CASRKTGGTGNQPQHF. CDR3 DNA: TGTGCCAGCAGAAAGACAGGTGGAACAGGCAATCAGCCCCAGCATTTT.

V and J are TRBV11-2 and TRBJ2-2; D possibly corresponds to TRBD2 (6 bases). From germline, CDR1 is SGHAT and CDR2 FQNNGV. This CDR3 comprises 16 residues. V was pared by 5 bases and J by 2 bases, with 15 bases between. The CDR3 nucleotides are TGTGCCAGCAGCCCGTCGGGGGTAGGAAACACCGGGGAGCTGTTTTTT. It specifies CASSPSGVGNTGELFF.

The chain has TRBV5-1 and TRBJ1-1; TRBD1 matches at 8 bases. The germline V gene encodes CDR1 SGHRS and CDR2 YFSETQ. The CDR3 runs to 17 residues. Losses at the gene ends were 0 bases for V and 2 bases for J; bases not matched to a gene: 9. In nucleotides, the CDR3 is TGCGCCAGCAGCTTGGGGCAGGGGGCTGTCAGTAACACTGAAGCTTTCTTT. Translating it yields CASSLGQGAVSNTEAFF.

This rearrangement joins TRBV11-2 to TRBJ2-7; TRBD2 might be the D (5 bases). The germline V gene encodes CDR1 SGHAT and CDR2 FQNNGV. The germline V and J ends were trimmed by 8 bases and 4 bases, with 30 bases remaining between them. The CDR3 spans 18 residues. CDR3 sequence: CASPPGSIHWLILYEQYF. The CDR3 DNA is TGTGCCAGCCCCCCTGGGAGCATTCATTGGCTAATCTTATACGAGCAGTACTTC.

The chain recombines TRBV7-8 with TRBJ1-5; no clear D. Germline lookup yields CDR1 SGHVS and CDR2 FQNEAQ. V lost 1 base and J 0 bases, leaving 7 bases between the germline ends. This CDR3 is 15 amino acids long. In nucleotides, the CDR3 is TGTGCCAGCAGCTTAGATACAGCTAGCAATCAGCCCCAGCATTTT. Amino acid sequence: CASSLDTASNQPQHF.

This chain uses TRBV20-1 with TRBJ2-7, with 7 bases identical to TRBD2. With 6 bases clipped from V and 4 bases from J, the junction kept 3 bases outside the gene matches. Germline V gene data show CDR1 as DFQATT and CDR2 as SNEGSKA (reference sequence). The CDR3 loop spans 11 amino acids. CDR3 amino acids: CSAWGGYEQYF. For the CDR3, the DNA is TGCAGTGCCTGGGGGGGTTACGAGCAGTACTTC.

The chain employs TRBV5-1 and TRBJ2-7; 13 nucleotides agree with TRBD2. The junction had 11 bases not matched to a gene; V was cut back by 5 bases and J by 6 bases. CDR1 SGHRS and CDR2 YFSETQ come from the germline V gene. The CDR3 extends over 16 amino acids. CDR3 sequence: CASSATSGRAWSEQYF. As DNA, the CDR3 is TGCGCCAGCAGTGCCACTAGCGGGAGGGCCTGGTCCGAGCAGTACTTC.

This clone is a singleton in its sample. The CDR3: CASSYSGQGAHTQYF. The CDR3 DNA reads TGTGCCAGCAGTTACTCGGGACAGGGGGCGCATACGCAGTATTTT. The chain links TRBV6-6 to TRBJ2-3; TRBD1 agrees at 12 bases. Germline lookup yields CDR1 MNHNY and CDR2 SVGAGI (reference sequence). V gave up 0 bases and J gave up 7 bases; unmatched junction bases: 2. CDR3 size: 15 residues.

This sequence joins TRBV6-5 and TRBJ1-4; tentatively, D is TRBD1 (6 bases). CDR3 length: 13 amino acids. Germline CDR1 MNHEY, CDR2 SVGAGI. Trimming took 6 bases from V and 11 from J, leaving 16 bases between them. CDR3 in amino acids: CASSPRGKSKLFF. CDR3 nucleotide sequence: TGTGCCAGCAGCCCCAGGGGAAAGAGTAAACTGTTTTTT.

This clone was seen a single time. The junction differs from germline at one of its ends, possibly a read error. The chain carries TRBV7-8 and TRBJ1-1; 10 nucleotides align to TRBD1. CDR1 is SGHVS and CDR2 is FQNEAQ in the germline V gene. The CDR3 sequence is 13 residues long. The CDR3: CASSLGQGAEAFF. The CDR3 DNA reads as TGTGCCAGCAGCTTAGGACAGGGGGCTGAGGCTTTCTTT.

The chain couples TRBV12-5 to TRBJ2-5; TRBD2 might be the D (5 bases). CDR3 size: 11 residues. V dropped 3 bases and J dropped 9 bases, with 8 bases sitting between them. Germline CDR1 is LGHNT and CDR2 is FRNRAP. DNA of the CDR3: TGTGCTAGTGGTTTCGGGGTCGCCCAGTACTTC. This translates into CASGFGVAQYF.

The chain joins TRBV6-5 to TRBJ2-5; 10 bases align to TRBD2. The CDR3 length is 14 residues. V shed 7 bases and J 7 bases; nucleotides not matched to a gene: 9. Per germline, CDR1 MNHEY and CDR2 SVGAGI. CDR3 residues: CASTRLAGLGTQYF. The CDR3 DNA reads TGTGCCAGCACACGACTAGCGGGCCTTGGGACCCAGTACTTC.

This clone appeared once. This chain links TRBV7-8 with TRBJ1-1; 7 positions match TRBD1. The germline gives CDR1 SGHVS, CDR2 FQNEAQ. Trimming took 6 bases from V and 0 from J; bases not matched to a gene: 1. The CDR3 extends over 13 amino acids. CDR3 coding DNA: TGTGCCAGCAGTGGGACAGTGAACACTGAAGCTTTCTTT. Amino acids: CASSGTVNTEAFF.